Following are 8 T cell receptor beta chains from one sample sequenced in a study of blood T cells in healthy people across ages. A J-beta primer mix and a sample-barcoded 5' primer were used in a second PCR of roughly 6 to 11 cycles. TCRdb analysed the 5' RACE reads with MiXCR anew, one entry per CDR3 protein. The repertoire consists of about 380,000 distinct CDR3 sequences, with roughly half occurring once and the leading ten covering over 40%. Sequencing was performed on blood. Receptor source: a man in his fifties or sixties in good health.

This chain links TRBV20-1 with TRBJ1-5, with D uncertain. The CDR3 has 15 residues. Trimming cost V 2 bases and J 1 base, with 12 bases left between them. Per germline, CDR1 DFQATT and CDR2 SNEGSKA (reference sequence). The CDR3 loop is CSARKGGMSNQPQHF. In nucleotides, the CDR3 is TGCAGTGCTAGAAAAGGTGGAATGAGCAATCAGCCCCAGCATTTT.

This clonotype was counted between two and nine times. The J gene is TRBJ1-1, the V gene TRBV28; D gene ambiguous. V lost 3 bases, J lost 5 bases, and 10 bases lay in between. This CDR3 comprises 13 residues. CDR1 MDHEN and CDR2 SYDVKM come from the germline V gene. CDR3 nucleotide sequence: TGTGCCAGCAGTTTCCTAGGTGGGACTGAAGCTTTCTTT. This translates into CASSFLGGTEAFF.

J is TRBJ2-3 and V is TRBV6-5, with D tentatively TRBD1 (6 bases). Germline V lookup: CDR1 MNHEY, CDR2 SVGAGI. Trimming stripped 6 bases from V and 3 bases from J, with 16 bases between. This CDR3 comprises 15 residues. The CDR3 DNA reads TGTGCCAGCAGCCCACAGGGTGGGTTTACAGATACGCAGTATTTT. Its translation: CASSPQGGFTDTQYF.

This clonotype showed up many times. This chain joins TRBV30 and TRBJ1-2; perhaps TRBD1 as D (5 bases). The V and J ends lost 6 bases and 4 bases respectively, with 21 bases between them. Germline CDR1 is GTSNPN and CDR2 is SVGIG (reference sequence). There are 15 residues in the CDR3. The CDR3 reads CACHTSGTRGYGYTF. For the CDR3, the DNA is TGTGCCTGCCACACCTCCGGGACCAGAGGCTATGGCTACACCTTC.

V usage is TRBV9 and J usage is TRBJ2-1; 8 bases align to TRBD1. V lost 6 bases to trimming and J lost 1 base; unmatched junction nucleotides: 0. The germline gives CDR1 SGDLS, CDR2 YYNGEE. There are 13 residues in the CDR3. The CDR3 is CASNRGSYNEQFF. The DNA for the CDR3 is TGTGCCAGCAACAGGGGGTCCTACAATGAGCAGTTCTTC.

The chain joins TRBV29-1 to TRBJ1-2; possibly TRBD1 for D (6 bases). Germline CDR1 and CDR2: SQVTM and ANQGSEA. This CDR3 has 14 amino acids. The germline V and J ends were trimmed by 8 bases and 0 bases, with 16 bases remaining between them. Here the CDR3 DNA reads TGCAGCACCGCTGGGGGGGGCGCTAACTATGGCTACACCTTC. Amino acids: CSTAGGGANYGYTF.

This clonotype has a count of ten or more. The chain uses TRBV7-2 and TRBJ2-3; D is undetermined. CDR1 and CDR2 (germline): SGHTA, FQGNSA. Trimming left V 0 bases short and J 0 bases short, with 4 bases between. This CDR3 is built from 14 residues. CDR3 DNA: TGTGCCAGCAGCTTAGCCTCTAGCACAGATACGCAGTATTTT. Amino acid sequence: CASSLASSTDTQYF. Full variable domain (remainder filled in from reference TRBV7-2 and TRBJ2-3): GAGVSQSPSNKVTEKGKDVELRCDPISGHTALYWYRQSLGQGLEFLIYFQGNSAPDKSGLPSDRFSAERTGGSVSTLTIQRTQQEDSAVYLCASSLASSTDTQYFGPGTRLTVL.

This clonotype has at least ten counts. CDR3: CASSPRASGHYEQYF. The CDR3 DNA follows: TGTGCCAGCAGCCCGAGGGCTAGCGGTCACTACGAGCAGTACTTC. The chain joins TRBV9 to TRBJ2-7; 7 bases map to TRBD2. V was pared by 4 bases and J by 3 bases, with 10 bases of the junction left unmatched. Germline V CDR1 and CDR2: SGDLS, YYNGEE. The CDR3 extends over 15 amino acids.